This T cell receptor (beta chain) comes out of a study of blood T cell repertoires in COVID-19. The CDR3 loop spans 13 amino acids. CDR1 is MDHEN and CDR2 is SYDVKM in the germline V gene. V was shortened by 6 bases and J by 6 bases, with 14 bases between the two germline ends. Measured with immunoSEQ multiplex PCR; TCRdb has only the in-frame clones, and not every one. The profile shows nearly 110,000 clones, 88% of them singletons. The chain has TRBV28 and TRBJ2-5, with a tentative D call TRBD1 (6 bases). The source of this sequence is a man between 45 and 60 years old with active or convalescent COVID-19. The sample consisted of peripheral blood. For the CDR3, the DNA is TGTGCCAGCAGATCTGGGACAAGTCAGACCCAGTACTTC. It specifies CASRSGTSQTQYF.